This T cell receptor beta chain was captured in a study of blood T cell repertoires in COVID-19. As originally analysed: Amplification with reference gene primers provided the estimates of nucleated cell counts. Produced via immunoSEQ multiplex PCR; TCRdb's table is partial and in-frame only. D and trimming come from the DNA, and the V and J calls and clone size come from that table. Altogether about 240,000 clones are present, roughly nine tenths being singletons, with the ten largest covering less than 8%. The trim removed 6 bases at V and 3 bases at J, leaving 6 bases unmatched. CDR1 LGHNT and CDR2 FRNRAP come from the germline V gene. The CDR3 totals 15 residues.

The chain uses TRBV12-5 and TRBJ2-1, with 9 bases fitting TRBD1. The sample comprised peripheral blood. This TCR came from a man aged 60-69 years with acute or convalescent COVID-19. DNA for the CDR3: TGTGCTAGTGGGCGGGACAGGGAAAACTACAATGAGCAGTTCTTC. It specifies CASGRDRENYNEQFF.